One and the same sample provided the 28 T cell receptor beta chains below, sequenced in a study of T-cell memory formation after mild COVID-19. In TCRdb, the 5' RACE reads were re-called with MiXCR into one record per CDR3 protein. Of around 340,000 distinct CDR3 sequences listed, 13% are singletons. What was sequenced was PBMCs or a T cell subset sorted from them (not recorded which). The receptors were gathered from a man between 18 and 29 years old who had mild COVID-19 (a few samples of this study predate the infection). Cell type and time point are not known.

This clonotype was seen more than once but under ten times. This chain joins TRBV12-3 or TRBV12-4 and TRBJ2-2, with 12 bases identical to TRBD2. This CDR3 contains 15 residues. The junction had 3 bases not matched to a gene; V was cut back by 6 bases and J by 4 bases. The chain's CDR3 is CASRTSGGTTGELFF. The DNA of the CDR3 is TGTGCCAGCAGGACTAGCGGGGGAACCACCGGGGAGCTGTTTTTT.

The chain recombines TRBV7-3 with TRBJ2-6; D gene ambiguous. V dropped 2 bases and J dropped 4 bases, with 9 bases sitting between them. This CDR3 contains 15 residues. Looked up from germline, CDR1 is SGHTA and CDR2 is FQGTGA. In DNA form, the CDR3 reads TGTGCCAGCAGCTTATATCTAGGAGGGGCCAACGTCCTGACTTTC. The encoded protein is CASSLYLGGANVLTF.

The chain couples TRBV7-2 to TRBJ2-5; the match to TRBD2 covers 7 bases. V lost 4 bases, J lost 2 bases, and 4 bases stayed unmatched. Germline values: CDR1 SGHTA, CDR2 FQGNSA. The CDR3 spans 14 residues. CDR3 sequence (DNA): TGTGCCAGCAGCTCCGGGGGGTGGCAAGAGACCCAGTACTTC. Amino acids: CASSSGGWQETQYF.

The rearrangement links TRBV9 to TRBJ1-4; D possibly corresponds to TRBD1 (5 bases). The CDR3 has 15 amino acids. Germline V gene sequence: CDR1 SGDLS, CDR2 YYNGEE. The V and J ends lost 4 bases and 3 bases respectively, with 13 bases between them. The CDR3 nucleotides are TGTGCCAGCAGCCCGCAGGGTACAGCTAATGAAAAACTGTTTTTT. Protein product: CASSPQGTANEKLFF.

This clonotype was found once. J is TRBJ1-2 and V is TRBV28, with TRBD1 matching over 7 bases. J was trimmed by 9 bases and V by 8 bases; bases with no gene match: 18. There are 15 residues in the CDR3. Looked up from germline, CDR1 is MDHEN and CDR2 is SYDVKM. The CDR3 nucleotides are TGTGCCAGCTTCTCGGGACAGCTCCTCGGGACTAGCTACACCTTC. Protein: CASFSGQLLGTSYTF.

In this sample, this clonotype turned up a few times. The chain recombines TRBV5-1 with TRBJ1-2; TRBD1 might be the D (5 bases). In germline, CDR1 is SGHRS, CDR2 YFSETQ. The germline V and J ends were trimmed by 4 bases and 6 bases, with 16 bases remaining between them. The CDR3 runs to 14 residues. In nucleotides, the CDR3 is TGCGCCAGCAGCCTGATTCGAGGGGAGAATGGCTACACCTTC. Amino acid sequence: CASSLIRGENGYTF.

The V and J genes are TRBV27 and TRBJ1-1; the D is unclear. Between the trimmed V and J ends, which lost 7 bases and 4 bases, there was a span of 13 bases. The CDR3 loop spans 13 amino acids. CDR1 and CDR2 from the germline V gene are MNHEY and SMNVEV (reference sequence). CDR3 region: CASTSPGGTEAFF. The CDR3, as DNA: TGTGCCAGCACCTCCCCCGGAGGCACTGAAGCTTTCTTT.

This chain connects TRBV20-1 to TRBJ1-2; 7 positions agree with TRBD1. Germline V lookup: CDR1 DFQATT, CDR2 SNEGSKA (reference sequence). The CDR3 is 12 amino acids. The J segment lost 6 bases and the V segment lost 6 bases, leaving 7 bases of the junction unmatched. CDR3 nucleotide sequence: TGCAGTGCGGAGACAGGGAACGATGGCTACACCTTC. Its translation is CSAETGNDGYTF.

The chain recombines TRBV20-1 with TRBJ2-5; D is unresolved. V was shortened by 0 bases and J by 2 bases, with 10 bases between the two germline ends. The CDR3 contains 14 residues. In germline, CDR1 is DFQATT, CDR2 SNEGSKA (reference sequence). CDR3 amino acids: CSARDEGSQETQYF. The CDR3 nucleotides read TGCAGTGCTAGAGATGAAGGATCACAAGAGACCCAGTACTTC.

This clonotype was observed a handful of times. The chain joins TRBV9 to TRBJ1-2; the D is unclear. This CDR3 contains 14 residues. Trimming left V 0 bases short and J 2 bases short, with 8 bases between. Germline loops: CDR1 SGDLS, CDR2 YYNGEE. CDR3 in DNA: TGTGCCAGCAGCGTAGGTGGAGGAAACTATGGCTACACCTTC. Amino acid sequence: CASSVGGGNYGYTF.

This clonotype was detected ten times or more. The chain employs TRBV5-1 and TRBJ2-3; TRBD1 is a possible D gene (6 bases). This CDR3 region has 14 residues. V was cut by 3 bases and J by 2 bases, with 10 bases left in between. Germline V gene data show CDR1 as SGHRS and CDR2 as YFSETQ. CDR3 amino acids: CASSSGQFTDTQYF. CDR3 DNA: TGCGCCAGCAGCTCCGGACAGTTCACAGATACGCAGTATTTT.

This clonotype was found a few times. The rearrangement links TRBV5-1 to TRBJ2-7; a possible D gene is TRBD1 (6 bases). In germline, CDR1 is SGHRS, CDR2 YFSETQ. The CDR3 loop spans 14 amino acids. Trimming pared 4 bases from V and 4 bases from J, leaving 15 bases between. DNA of the CDR3: TGCGCCAGCAGCCTTACCGGGACAAATTACGAGCAGTACTTC. This codes for CASSLTGTNYEQYF.

This clonotype was seen a handful of times. CDR3 sequence: CASSPPDVTLHF. CDR3 in DNA: TGTGCCAGCAGCCCCCCGGATGTGACCCTCCACTTT. V gene TRBV6-2 or TRBV6-3 combines with J gene TRBJ1-6, with D unclear. V lost 6 bases and J lost 14, with 14 bases in between. From germline, CDR1 is MNHEY and CDR2 SVGEGT. The CDR3 loop spans 12 amino acids.

The sample holds a few counts of this clonotype. The chain is built from TRBV7-6 and TRBJ1-2; D remains ambiguous. Deletions cut 2 bases from V and 5 bases from J, with 18 bases between. The CDR3 length is 16 residues. Looked up from germline, CDR1 is SGHVS and CDR2 is FNYEAQ. The CDR3 is CASSLTPSGRGYGYTF. Written as DNA, the CDR3 is TGTGCCAGCAGCTTAACCCCATCAGGCCGGGGTTATGGCTACACCTTC.

The chain combines TRBV12-3 or TRBV12-4 with TRBJ2-2; 9 nucleotides match TRBD1. V was pared by 6 bases and J by 4 bases, with 9 bases of the junction left unmatched. This CDR3 is 16 amino acids long. For the CDR3, the DNA is TGTGCCAGCAGCCGACAGGGGGACTCGAGCACCGGGGAGCTGTTTTTT. Its protein is CASSRQGDSSTGELFF.

This clonotype was picked up a small number of times. This chain joins TRBV29-1 and TRBJ2-7; a weak D match, TRBD1 (6 bases). The CDR3 sequence is 11 residues long. Trimming pared 6 bases from V and 2 bases from J, leaving 8 bases between. Germline loops: CDR1 SQVTM, CDR2 ANQGSEA. The chain's CDR3 is CSVQGTYEQYF. CDR3 nucleotides: TGCAGCGTACAGGGAACCTACGAGCAGTACTTC.

This clonotype came up a few times. This chain connects TRBV3-1 to TRBJ2-2; the match to TRBD2 covers 9 bases. This CDR3 comprises 15 residues. CDR1 LGHDT and CDR2 YNNKEL come from the germline V gene (reference sequence). Losses at the gene ends were 1 base for V and 3 bases for J; bases not matched to a gene: 0. CDR3 nucleotides: TGTGCCAGCAGCCAAGGGACTAGCGACACCGGGGAGCTGTTTTTT. Its protein is CASSQGTSDTGELFF. The full variable domain, its missing parts supplied by reference TRBV3-1 and TRBJ2-2, is DTAVSQTPKYLVTQMGNDKSIKCEQNLGHDTMYWYKQDSKKFLKIMFSYNNKELIINETVPNRFSPKSPDKAHLNLHINSLELGDSAVYFCASSQGTSDTGELFFGEGSRLTVL.

The table lists this clonotype with a few counts. The J gene is TRBJ2-2, the V gene TRBV12-3 or TRBV12-4; D perhaps matches TRBD1 (6 bases). The length of the CDR3 is 14 residues. The V end lost 6 bases, the J end lost 7 bases, and 15 bases lay between the germline ends. CDR3 sequence reads: CASSPQGSIGELFF. Here the CDR3 DNA reads TGTGCCAGCAGCCCACAGGGTTCGATCGGGGAGCTGTTTTTT.

The J gene is TRBJ2-1, the V gene TRBV20-1; no clear D. This CDR3 spans 13 amino acids. V lost 4 bases to trimming and J lost 0 bases, with 7 bases between them. Germline V gives CDR1 DFQATT, CDR2 SNEGSKA (reference sequence). As DNA, the CDR3 is TGCAGTGCTACTCCGAGCTCCTACAATGAGCAGTTCTTC. Translating it yields CSATPSSYNEQFF.

In its sample, this clonotype was seen a few times. The chain is built from TRBV6-2 or TRBV6-3 and TRBJ2-2; 7 positions match TRBD2. Germline V lookup: CDR1 MNHEY, CDR2 SVGEGT. The CDR3 runs 16 residues. The V and J ends lost 5 bases and 2 bases, in that order; junction bases with no gene match: 8. CDR3 DNA sequence: TGTGCCAGCAGTCCTTCCAGCGGGGATAACACCGGGGAGCTGTTTTTT. Amino acid sequence: CASSPSSGDNTGELFF.

This clonotype was detected only a few times. The chain combines TRBV19 with TRBJ1-5; 7 bases line up with TRBD1. The J segment lost 2 bases and the V segment lost 6 bases, leaving 4 bases of the junction unmatched. This CDR3 contains 14 residues. Germline assignment: CDR1 LNHDA and CDR2 SQIVND (reference sequence). The CDR3, as DNA: TGTGCCAGTAGCGGGACAGTTGGCAATCAGCCCCAGCATTTT. Translation: CASSGTVGNQPQHF.

This clonotype has only a few counts. The CDR3 coding sequence is TGTGCCAGCAGTTACTCGATATTCGACTCCTACAATGAGCAGTTCTTC. It specifies CASSYSIFDSYNEQFF. J is TRBJ2-1 and V is TRBV6-5; D remains unclear. V lost 0 bases and J lost 0, with 9 bases in between. Germline V gene sequence: CDR1 MNHEY, CDR2 SVGAGI. This CDR3 is built from 16 residues.

In its sample, this clonotype was seen a few times. This rearrangement joins TRBV7-3 to TRBJ2-3, with TRBD2 matching over 8 bases. The ends lost 1 base at V and 4 bases at J; junction bases unmatched: 10. Germline CDR1 SGHTA, CDR2 FQGTGA. The CDR3 extends over 17 amino acids. CDR3 residues: CASSLKGAAAGADTQYF. The CDR3 DNA reads as TGTGCCAGCAGCTTAAAAGGTGCGGCAGCGGGGGCAGATACGCAGTATTTT.

V usage is TRBV9 and J usage is TRBJ2-1, with 7 bases lining up with TRBD2. Germline CDR1 reads SGDLS; CDR2 reads YYNGEE. This CDR3 has 20 residues. The trim removed 0 bases at V and 8 bases at J, leaving 23 bases unmatched. CDR3 in amino acids: CASSVDVIGKGLVGEDEQFF. CDR3 nucleotides: TGTGCCAGCAGCGTAGACGTCATCGGTAAAGGACTAGTGGGAGAAGATGAGCAGTTCTTC. The complete variable domain, with remaining parts taken from reference TRBV9 and TRBJ2-1, reads DSGVTQTPKHLITATGQRVTLRCSPRSGDLSVYWYQQSLDQGLQFLIQYYNGEERAKGNILERFSAQQFPDLHSELNLSSLELGDSALYFCASSVDVIGKGLVGEDEQFFGPGTRLTVL.

This clonotype was observed a handful of times. The chain links TRBV5-1 to TRBJ1-3; D is unresolved. Looked up from germline, CDR1 is SGHRS and CDR2 is YFSETQ. This CDR3 spans 13 amino acids. Trimming removed 7 bases at V and 2 bases at J, with 10 bases between. The CDR3 DNA follows: TGCGCCAGCCGGAGGTACACTGGAAACACCATATATTTT. Translated: CASRRYTGNTIYF.

This clonotype was observed at least ten times. The chain is built from TRBV3-1 and TRBJ2-2; D could derive from TRBD1 or TRBD2 (5 bases each). The length of the CDR3 is 12 residues. CDR1 LGHDT and CDR2 YNNKEL come from the germline V gene (reference sequence). V gave up 4 bases and J gave up 8 bases, with 8 bases separating them. In DNA form, the CDR3 reads TGTGCCAGCAGCCCGGGACGTGGGGAGCTGTTTTTT. This translates into CASSPGRGELFF. Full variable domain (rest looked up from reference TRBV3-1 and TRBJ2-2): DTAVSQTPKYLVTQMGNDKSIKCEQNLGHDTMYWYKQDSKKFLKIMFSYNNKELIINETVPNRFSPKSPDKAHLNLHINSLELGDSAVYFCASSPGRGELFFGEGSRLTVL.

The rearrangement joins TRBV5-1 to TRBJ2-3; 9 bases map to TRBD1. V gave up 0 bases and J gave up 5 bases; unmatched junction bases: 7. The CDR3 covers 16 residues. The germline V gene has CDR1 SGHRS and CDR2 YFSETQ. The CDR3 DNA reads as TGCGCCAGCAGCTTGGCCGGGACAGGGAGAAAAGATACGCAGTATTTT. It codes for CASSLAGTGRKDTQYF.

The J gene is TRBJ2-5, the V gene TRBV2; TRBD1 agrees at 7 bases. V lost 7 bases, J lost 0 bases, and 8 bases stayed unmatched. The CDR3 runs to 15 residues. CDR1 is SNHLY, CDR2 FYNNEI, per germline. The CDR3 spells CASIEGQTDQETQYF. In DNA form, the CDR3 reads TGTGCCAGCATCGAGGGACAGACCGACCAAGAGACCCAGTACTTC.